This T cell receptor (beta chain) originates from a study of CD8+ T cells in alopecia areata. Study overall: Tofacitinib was taken orally by treated patients, and the dose was 5 to 10 mg twice daily. Findings and caveats of the study: Against the mouse data, patients shared TCRs less clearly, possibly for HLA reasons. Scalp lesions, especially in alopecia totalis/universalis, had higher clonality than normal scalp.

Worth noting for this clone: The antigen is undetermined.

The CDR3 covers 20 residues. The V gene lost 2 bases and the J gene lost 1 base, with 23 bases spanning the gap. Germline CDR1 reads MGHRA; CDR2 reads YSYEKL. Investigators sorted PBMCs to obtain both CD4+ and CD8+ T cells. In each case, RNA was isolated and then reverse transcribed into cDNA as the sequencing template. Using immunoSEQ multiplex PCR, the repertoire was profiled, and TCRdb retains in-frame clones only, with some absent. This table has about 180,000 clones, 63% appearing once. The chain uses TRBV4-1 and TRBJ2-2, with D possibly TRBD2 on 7 matching bases. The sample in question was CD4+ T cells sorted from blood, obtained at week 0. The TCR was taken from a human donor with alopecia areata. CDR3 coding DNA: TGCGCCAGCAGCCAACGTCAAGGGGGGGCCCCGGGACGGAACACCGGGGAGCTGTTTTTT. Encoded protein: CASSQRQGGAPGRNTGELFF.